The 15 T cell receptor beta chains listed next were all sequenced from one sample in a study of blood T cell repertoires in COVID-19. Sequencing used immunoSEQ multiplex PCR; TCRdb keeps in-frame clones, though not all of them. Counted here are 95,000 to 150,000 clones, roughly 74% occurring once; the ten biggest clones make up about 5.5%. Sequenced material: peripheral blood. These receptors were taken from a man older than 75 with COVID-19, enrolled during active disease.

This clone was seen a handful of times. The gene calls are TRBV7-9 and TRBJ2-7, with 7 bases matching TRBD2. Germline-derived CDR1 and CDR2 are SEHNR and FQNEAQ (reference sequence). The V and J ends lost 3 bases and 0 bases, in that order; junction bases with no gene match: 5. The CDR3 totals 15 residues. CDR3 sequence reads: CASSFFGGSSYEQYF. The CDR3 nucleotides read TGTGCCAGCAGCTTCTTTGGCGGGAGCTCCTACGAGCAGTACTTC.

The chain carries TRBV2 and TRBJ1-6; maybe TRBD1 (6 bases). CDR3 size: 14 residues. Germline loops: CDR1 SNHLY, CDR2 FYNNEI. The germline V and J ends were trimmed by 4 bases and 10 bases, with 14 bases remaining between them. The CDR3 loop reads CASSVDSSRSPLHF. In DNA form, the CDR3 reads TGTGCCAGCAGTGTGGACAGCTCGCGATCACCCCTCCACTTT.

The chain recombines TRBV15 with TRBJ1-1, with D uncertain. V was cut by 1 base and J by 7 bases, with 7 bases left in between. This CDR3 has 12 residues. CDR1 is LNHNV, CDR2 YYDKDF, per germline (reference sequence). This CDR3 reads CATSRAENEAFF. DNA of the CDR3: TGTGCCACCAGCAGAGCAGAAAATGAAGCTTTCTTT.

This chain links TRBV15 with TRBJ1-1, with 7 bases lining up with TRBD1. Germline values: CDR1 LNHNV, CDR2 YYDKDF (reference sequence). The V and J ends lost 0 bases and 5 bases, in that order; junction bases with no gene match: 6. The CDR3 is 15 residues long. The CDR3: CATSRDWAGGTEAFF. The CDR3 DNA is TGTGCCACCAGCAGAGATTGGGCAGGGGGGACTGAAGCTTTCTTT.

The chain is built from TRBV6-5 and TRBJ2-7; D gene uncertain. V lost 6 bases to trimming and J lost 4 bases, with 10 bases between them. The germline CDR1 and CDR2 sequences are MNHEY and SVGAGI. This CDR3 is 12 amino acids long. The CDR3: CASSLSRYEQYF. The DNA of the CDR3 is TGTGCCAGCAGCCTTTCGCGATACGAGCAGTACTTC.

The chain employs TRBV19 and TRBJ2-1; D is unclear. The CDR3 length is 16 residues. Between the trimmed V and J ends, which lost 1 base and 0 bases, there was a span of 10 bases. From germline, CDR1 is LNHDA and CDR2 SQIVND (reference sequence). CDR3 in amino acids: CASSIVRVSSYNEQFF. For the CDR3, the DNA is TGTGCCAGTAGTATAGTTCGGGTCAGCTCCTACAATGAGCAGTTCTTC.

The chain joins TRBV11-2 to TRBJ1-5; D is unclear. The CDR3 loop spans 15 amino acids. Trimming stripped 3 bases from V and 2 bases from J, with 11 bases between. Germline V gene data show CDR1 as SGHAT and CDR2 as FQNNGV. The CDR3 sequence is CASSLRPEGNQPQHF. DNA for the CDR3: TGTGCCAGCAGCTTGAGACCCGAGGGCAATCAGCCCCAGCATTTT.

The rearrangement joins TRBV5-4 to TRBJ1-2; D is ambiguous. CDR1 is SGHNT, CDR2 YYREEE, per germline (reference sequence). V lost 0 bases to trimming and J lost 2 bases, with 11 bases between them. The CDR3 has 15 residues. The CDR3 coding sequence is TGTGCCAGCAGCTTGGCATGGGAGTCAAACTATGGCTACACCTTC. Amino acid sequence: CASSLAWESNYGYTF. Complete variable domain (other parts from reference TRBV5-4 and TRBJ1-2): ETGVTQSPTHLIKTRGQQVTLRCSSQSGHNTVSWYQQALGQGPQFIFQYYREEENGRGNFPPRFSGLQFPNYSSELNVNALELDDSALYLCASSLAWESNYGYTFGSGTRLTVV.

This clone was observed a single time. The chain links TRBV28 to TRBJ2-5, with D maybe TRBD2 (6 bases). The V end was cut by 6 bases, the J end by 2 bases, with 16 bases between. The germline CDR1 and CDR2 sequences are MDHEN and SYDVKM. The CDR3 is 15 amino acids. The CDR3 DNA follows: TGTGCCAGCAGCCCTTACGGGGACTTTCAAGAGACCCAGTACTTC. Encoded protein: CASSPYGDFQETQYF.

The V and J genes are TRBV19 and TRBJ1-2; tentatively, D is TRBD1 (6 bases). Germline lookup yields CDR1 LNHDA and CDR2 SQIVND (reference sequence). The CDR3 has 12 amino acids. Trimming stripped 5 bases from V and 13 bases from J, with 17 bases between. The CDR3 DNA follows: TGTGCCAGTAGTCCTCAAACAGGGTCCTGCACCTTC. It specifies CASSPQTGSCTF.

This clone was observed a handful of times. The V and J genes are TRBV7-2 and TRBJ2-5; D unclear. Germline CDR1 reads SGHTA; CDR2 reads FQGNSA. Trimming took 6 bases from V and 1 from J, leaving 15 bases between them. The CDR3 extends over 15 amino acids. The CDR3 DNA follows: TGTGCCAGCAGTCGGGTTCCTACGGCCCAAGAGACCCAGTACTTC. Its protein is CASSRVPTAQETQYF.

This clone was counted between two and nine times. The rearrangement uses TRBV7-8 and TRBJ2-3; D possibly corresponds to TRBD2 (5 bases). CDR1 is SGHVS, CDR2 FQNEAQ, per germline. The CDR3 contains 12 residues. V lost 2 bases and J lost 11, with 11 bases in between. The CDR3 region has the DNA TGTGCCAGCAGCTTACAGCGGCAAAGGCAGTATTTT. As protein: CASSLQRQRQYF. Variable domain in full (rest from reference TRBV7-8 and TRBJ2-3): GAGVSQSPRYKVAKRGQDVALRCDPISGHVSLFWYQQALGQGPEFLTYFQNEAQLDKSGLPSDRFFAERPEGSVSTLKIQRTQQEDSAVYLCASSLQRQRQYFGPGTRLTVL.

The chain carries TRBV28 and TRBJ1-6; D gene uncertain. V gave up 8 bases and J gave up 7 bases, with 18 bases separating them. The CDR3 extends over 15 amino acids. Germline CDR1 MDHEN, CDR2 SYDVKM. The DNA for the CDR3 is TGTGCCAGCTTATACAGCCCGATAAGGAATTCACCCCTCCACTTT. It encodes CASLYSPIRNSPLHF.

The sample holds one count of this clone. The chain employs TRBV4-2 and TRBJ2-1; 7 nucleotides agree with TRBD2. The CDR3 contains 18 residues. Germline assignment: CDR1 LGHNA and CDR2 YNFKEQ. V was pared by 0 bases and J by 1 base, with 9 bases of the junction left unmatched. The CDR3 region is CASSQDSQAAGSYNEQFF. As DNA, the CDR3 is TGTGCCAGCAGCCAAGACTCCCAGGCAGCGGGGTCCTACAATGAGCAGTTCTTC.

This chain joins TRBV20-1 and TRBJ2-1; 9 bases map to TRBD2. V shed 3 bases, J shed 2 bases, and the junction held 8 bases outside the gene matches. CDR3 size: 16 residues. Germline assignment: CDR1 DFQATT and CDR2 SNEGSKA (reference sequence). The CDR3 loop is CSASGGGRVAYNEQFF. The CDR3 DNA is TGCAGTGCTAGTGGGGGCGGGAGGGTCGCCTACAATGAGCAGTTCTTC.